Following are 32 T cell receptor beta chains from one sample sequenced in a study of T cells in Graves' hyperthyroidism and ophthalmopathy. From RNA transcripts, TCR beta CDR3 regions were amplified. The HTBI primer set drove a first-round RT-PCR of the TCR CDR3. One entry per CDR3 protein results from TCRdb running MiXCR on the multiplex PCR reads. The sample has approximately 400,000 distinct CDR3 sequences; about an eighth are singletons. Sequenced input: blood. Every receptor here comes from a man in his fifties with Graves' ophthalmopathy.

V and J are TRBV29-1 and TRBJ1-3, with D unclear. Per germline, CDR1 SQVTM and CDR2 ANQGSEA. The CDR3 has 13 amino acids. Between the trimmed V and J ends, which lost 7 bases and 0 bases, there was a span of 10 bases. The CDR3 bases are TGCAGCGCAACAGAATACTCTGGAAACACCATATATTTT. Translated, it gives CSATEYSGNTIYF.

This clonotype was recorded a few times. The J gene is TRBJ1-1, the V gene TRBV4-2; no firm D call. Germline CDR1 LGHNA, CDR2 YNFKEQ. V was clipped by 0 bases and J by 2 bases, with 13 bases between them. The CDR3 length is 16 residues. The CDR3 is CASSQELTVVNTEAFF. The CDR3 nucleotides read TGTGCCAGCAGCCAAGAATTAACGGTGGTTAACACTGAAGCTTTCTTT.

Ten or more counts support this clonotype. Here the CDR3 reads CASSQGAGGNYGYTF. The CDR3 nucleotides are TGTGCCAGCAGCCAAGGGGCAGGGGGAAACTATGGCTACACCTTC. This chain links TRBV3-1 with TRBJ1-2, with 7 bases that match TRBD1. CDR1 is LGHDT, CDR2 YNNKEL, per germline (reference sequence). This CDR3 has 15 residues. The J segment lost 2 bases and the V segment lost 1 base, leaving 4 bases of the junction unmatched.

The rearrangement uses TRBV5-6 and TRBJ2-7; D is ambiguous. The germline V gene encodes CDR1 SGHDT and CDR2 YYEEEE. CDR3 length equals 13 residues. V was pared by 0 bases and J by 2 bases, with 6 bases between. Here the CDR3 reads CASSLAEPYEQYF. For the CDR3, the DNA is TGTGCCAGCAGCTTGGCTGAACCCTACGAGCAGTACTTC.

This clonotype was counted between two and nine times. The CDR3 spells CASSRQYSYEQYF. CDR3 DNA sequence: TGTGCCAGCAGCCGACAGTACTCCTACGAGCAGTACTTC. This chain connects TRBV2 to TRBJ2-7; a weak D match, TRBD1 (5 bases). The CDR3 is 13 residues long. Between the trimmed V and J ends, which lost 6 bases and 0 bases, there was a span of 9 bases. CDR1 is SNHLY and CDR2 is FYNNEI in the germline V gene.

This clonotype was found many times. CDR3 in amino acids: CASSLLGFFSYNEQFF. In DNA, the CDR3 is TGTGCCAGCAGCTTATTGGGTTTCTTCTCCTACAATGAGCAGTTCTTC. The chain combines TRBV11-3 with TRBJ2-1, with D unresolved. The CDR3 consists of 16 residues. Deletions cut 2 bases from V and 0 bases from J, with 11 bases between. Germline V lookup: CDR1 SGHNT, CDR2 YENEEA.

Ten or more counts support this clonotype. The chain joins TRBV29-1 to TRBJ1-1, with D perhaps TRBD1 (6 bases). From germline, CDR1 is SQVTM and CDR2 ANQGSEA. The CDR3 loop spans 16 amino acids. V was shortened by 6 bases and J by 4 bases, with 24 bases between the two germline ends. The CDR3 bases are TGCAGCGTCTCCGAGGGCAGGGGCGGGTGGAGCACTGAAGCTTTCTTT. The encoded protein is CSVSEGRGGWSTEAFF.

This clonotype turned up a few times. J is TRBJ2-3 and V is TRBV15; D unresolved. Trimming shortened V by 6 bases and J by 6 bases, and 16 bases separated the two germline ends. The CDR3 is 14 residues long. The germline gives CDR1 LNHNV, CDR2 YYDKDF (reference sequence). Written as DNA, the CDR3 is TGTGCCACCAGTGTTGCTGGTGCGGCCGATACGCAGTATTTT. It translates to CATSVAGAADTQYF.

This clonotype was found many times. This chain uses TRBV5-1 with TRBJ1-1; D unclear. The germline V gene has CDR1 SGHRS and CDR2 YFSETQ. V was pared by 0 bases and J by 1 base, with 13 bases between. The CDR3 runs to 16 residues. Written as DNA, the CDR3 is TGCGCCAGCAGCTTGGAAGGGTGGCTGGGGAACACTGAAGCTTTCTTT. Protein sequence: CASSLEGWLGNTEAFF.

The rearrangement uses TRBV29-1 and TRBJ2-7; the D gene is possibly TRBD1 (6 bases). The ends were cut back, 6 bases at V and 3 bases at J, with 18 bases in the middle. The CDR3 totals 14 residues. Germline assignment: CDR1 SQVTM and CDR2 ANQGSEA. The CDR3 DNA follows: TGCAGCGTGAAGGACAGTAGGGATCTCTACGAGCAGTACTTC. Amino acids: CSVKDSRDLYEQYF.

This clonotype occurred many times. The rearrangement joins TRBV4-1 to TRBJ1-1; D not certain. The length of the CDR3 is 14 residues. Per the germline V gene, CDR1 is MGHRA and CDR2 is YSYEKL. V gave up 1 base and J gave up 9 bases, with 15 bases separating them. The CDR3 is CASSQVPVASKAFF. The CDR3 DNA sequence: TGCGCCAGCAGCCAAGTACCCGTAGCCTCAAAAGCTTTCTTT.

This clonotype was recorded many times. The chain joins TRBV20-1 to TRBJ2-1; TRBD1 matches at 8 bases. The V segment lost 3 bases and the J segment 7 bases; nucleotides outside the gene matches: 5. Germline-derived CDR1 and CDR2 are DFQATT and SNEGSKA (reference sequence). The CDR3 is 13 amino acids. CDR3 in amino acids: CSASSDRENEQFF. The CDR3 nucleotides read TGCAGTGCTAGTTCGGACAGGGAAAATGAGCAGTTCTTC.

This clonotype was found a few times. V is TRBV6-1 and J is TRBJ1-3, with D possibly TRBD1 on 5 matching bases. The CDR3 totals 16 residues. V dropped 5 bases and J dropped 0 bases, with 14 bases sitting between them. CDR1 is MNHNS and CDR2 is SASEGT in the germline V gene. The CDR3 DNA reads TGTGCCAGCAGTTTGGGGCAGCAGTCCTCTGGAAACACCATATATTTT. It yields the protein CASSLGQQSSGNTIYF.

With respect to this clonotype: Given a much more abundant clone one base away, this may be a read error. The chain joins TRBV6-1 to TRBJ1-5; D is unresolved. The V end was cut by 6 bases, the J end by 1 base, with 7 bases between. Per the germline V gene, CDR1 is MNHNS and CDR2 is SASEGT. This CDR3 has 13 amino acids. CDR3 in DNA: TGTGCCAGCAGCGCATGGAGCAATCAGCCCCAGCATTTT. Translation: CASSAWSNQPQHF.

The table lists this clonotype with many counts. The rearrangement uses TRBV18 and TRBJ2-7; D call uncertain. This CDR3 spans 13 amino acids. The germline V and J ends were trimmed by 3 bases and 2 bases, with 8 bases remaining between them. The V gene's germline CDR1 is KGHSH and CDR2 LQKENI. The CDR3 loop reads CASSPMGTYEQYF. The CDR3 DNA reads TGTGCCAGCTCACCTATGGGTACCTACGAGCAGTACTTC.

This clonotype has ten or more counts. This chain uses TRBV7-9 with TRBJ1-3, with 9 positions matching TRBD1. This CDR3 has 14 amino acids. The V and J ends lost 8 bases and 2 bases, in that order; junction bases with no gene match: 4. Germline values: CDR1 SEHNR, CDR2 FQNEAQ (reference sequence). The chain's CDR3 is CASGRTGAGNTIYF. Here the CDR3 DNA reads TGTGCCAGCGGGCGGACAGGGGCTGGAAACACCATATATTTT.

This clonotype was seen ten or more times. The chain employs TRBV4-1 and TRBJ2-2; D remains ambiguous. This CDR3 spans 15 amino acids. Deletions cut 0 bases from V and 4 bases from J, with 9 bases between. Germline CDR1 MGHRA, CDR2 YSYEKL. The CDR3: CASSQDRGPTGELFF. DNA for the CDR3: TGCGCCAGCAGCCAAGATCGAGGTCCCACCGGGGAGCTGTTTTTT.

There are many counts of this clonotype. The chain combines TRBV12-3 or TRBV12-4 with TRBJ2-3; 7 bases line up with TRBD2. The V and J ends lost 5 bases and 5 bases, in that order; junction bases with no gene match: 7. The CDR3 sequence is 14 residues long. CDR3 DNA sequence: TGTGCCAGCAGTCCCGGGACTACACGAGATACGCAGTATTTT. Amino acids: CASSPGTTRDTQYF.

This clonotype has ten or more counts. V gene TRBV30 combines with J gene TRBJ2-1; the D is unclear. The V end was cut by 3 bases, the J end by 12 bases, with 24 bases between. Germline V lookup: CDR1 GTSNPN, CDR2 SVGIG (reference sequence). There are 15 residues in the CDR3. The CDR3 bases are TGTGCCTGGAGAGAATCGATCCCTAGTTTCAGTGGGCAGTTCTTC. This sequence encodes CAWRESIPSFSGQFF.

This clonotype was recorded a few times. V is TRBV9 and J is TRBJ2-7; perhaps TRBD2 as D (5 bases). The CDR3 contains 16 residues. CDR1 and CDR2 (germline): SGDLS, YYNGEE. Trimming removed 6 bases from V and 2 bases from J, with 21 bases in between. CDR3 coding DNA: TGTGCCAGCATCCTAAGAGGCAACAACGGGACCTACGAGCAGTACTTC. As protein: CASILRGNNGTYEQYF. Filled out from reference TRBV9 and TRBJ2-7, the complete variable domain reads DSGVTQTPKHLITATGQRVTLRCSPRSGDLSVYWYQQSLDQGLQFLIQYYNGEERAKGNILERFSAQQFPDLHSELNLSSLELGDSALYFCASILRGNNGTYEQYFGPGTRLTVT.

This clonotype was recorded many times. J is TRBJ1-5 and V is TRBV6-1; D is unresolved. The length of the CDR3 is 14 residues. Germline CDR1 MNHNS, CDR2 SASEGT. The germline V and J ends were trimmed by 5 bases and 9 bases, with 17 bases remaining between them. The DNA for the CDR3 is TGTGCCAGCAGTCACTCGCAGGATTTCGGGCCCCAGCATTTT. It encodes CASSHSQDFGPQHF.

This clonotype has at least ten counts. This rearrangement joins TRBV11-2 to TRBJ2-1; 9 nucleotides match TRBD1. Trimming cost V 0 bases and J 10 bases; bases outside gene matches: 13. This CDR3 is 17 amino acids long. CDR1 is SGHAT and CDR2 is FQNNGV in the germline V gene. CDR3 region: CASSLEGLGTGNYEQFF. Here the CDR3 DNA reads TGTGCCAGCAGCTTAGAGGGCCTCGGGACAGGGAATTACGAGCAGTTCTTC.

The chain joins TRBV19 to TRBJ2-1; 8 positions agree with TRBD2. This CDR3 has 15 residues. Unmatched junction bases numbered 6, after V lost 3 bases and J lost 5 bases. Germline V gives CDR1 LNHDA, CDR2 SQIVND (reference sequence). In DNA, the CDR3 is TGTGCCAGTAGTATCCGGGTACTAGCGGACAATGAGCAGTTCTTC. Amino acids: CASSIRVLADNEQFF. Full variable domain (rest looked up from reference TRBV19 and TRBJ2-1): DGGITQSPKYLFRKEGQNVTLSCEQNLNHDAMYWYRQDPGQGLRLIYYSQIVNDFQKGDIAEGYSVSREKKESFPLTVTSAQKNPTAFYLCASSIRVLADNEQFFGPGTRLTVL.

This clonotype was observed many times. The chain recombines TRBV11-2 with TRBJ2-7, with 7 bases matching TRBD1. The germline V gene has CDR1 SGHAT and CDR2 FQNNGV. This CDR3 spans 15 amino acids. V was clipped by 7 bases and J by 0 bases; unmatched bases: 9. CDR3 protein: CASTLGTADSYEQYF. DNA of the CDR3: TGTGCCAGCACCCTGGGGACAGCCGACTCCTACGAGCAGTACTTC.

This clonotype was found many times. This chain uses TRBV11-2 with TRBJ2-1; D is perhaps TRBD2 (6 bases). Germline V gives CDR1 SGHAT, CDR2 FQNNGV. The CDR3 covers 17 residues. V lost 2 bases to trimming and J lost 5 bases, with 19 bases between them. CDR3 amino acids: CASSLFPAGLSDNEQFF. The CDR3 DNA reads TGTGCCAGCAGCTTATTTCCAGCGGGTCTTTCTGACAATGAGCAGTTCTTC. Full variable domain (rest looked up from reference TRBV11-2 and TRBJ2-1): EAGVAQSPRYKIIEKRQSVAFWCNPISGHATLYWYQQILGQGPKLLIQFQNNGVVDDSQLPKDRFSAERLKGVDSTLKIQPAKLEDSAVYLCASSLFPAGLSDNEQFFGPGTRLTVL.

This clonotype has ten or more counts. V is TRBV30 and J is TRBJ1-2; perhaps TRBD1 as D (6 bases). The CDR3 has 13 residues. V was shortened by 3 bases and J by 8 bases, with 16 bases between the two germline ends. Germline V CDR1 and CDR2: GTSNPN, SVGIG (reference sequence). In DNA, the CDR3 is TGTGCCTGGAGAGAGATTACAGGGAAGGGCTACACCTTC. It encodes CAWREITGKGYTF.

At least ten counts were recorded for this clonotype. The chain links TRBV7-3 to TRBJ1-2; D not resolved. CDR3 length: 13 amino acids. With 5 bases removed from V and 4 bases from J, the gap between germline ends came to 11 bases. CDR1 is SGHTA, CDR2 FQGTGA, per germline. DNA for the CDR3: TGTGCCAGCAGCCAGGACGGAATCTATGGCTACACCTTC. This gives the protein CASSQDGIYGYTF.

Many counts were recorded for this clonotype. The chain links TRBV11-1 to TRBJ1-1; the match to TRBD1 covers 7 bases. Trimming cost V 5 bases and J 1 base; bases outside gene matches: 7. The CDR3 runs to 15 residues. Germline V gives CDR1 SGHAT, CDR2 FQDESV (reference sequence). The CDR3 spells CASSKGQVTNTEAFF. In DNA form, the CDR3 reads TGTGCCAGCAGCAAAGGACAGGTTACGAACACTGAAGCTTTCTTT.

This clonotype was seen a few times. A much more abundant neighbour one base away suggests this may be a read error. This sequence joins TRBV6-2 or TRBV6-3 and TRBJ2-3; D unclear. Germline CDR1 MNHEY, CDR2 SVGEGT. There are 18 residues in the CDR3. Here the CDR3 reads CVSSYSGGRPSRADTQYF. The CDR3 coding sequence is TGTGTCAGCAGTTACTCCGGCGGTCGTCCTAGTCGCGCAGATACGCAGTATTTT.

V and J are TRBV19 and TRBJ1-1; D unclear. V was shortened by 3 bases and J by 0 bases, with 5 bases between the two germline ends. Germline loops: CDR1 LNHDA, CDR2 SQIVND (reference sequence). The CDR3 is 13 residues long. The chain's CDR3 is CASSISVNTEAFF. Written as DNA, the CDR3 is TGTGCCAGTAGTATCTCCGTGAACACTGAAGCTTTCTTT.

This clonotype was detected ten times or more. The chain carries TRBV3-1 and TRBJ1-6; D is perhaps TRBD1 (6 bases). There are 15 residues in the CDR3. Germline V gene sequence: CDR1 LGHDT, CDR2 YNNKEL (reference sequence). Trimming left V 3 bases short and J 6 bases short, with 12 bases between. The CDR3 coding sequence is TGTGCCAGCAGCCAGCCGGGACAACTTAATTCACCCCTCCACTTT. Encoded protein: CASSQPGQLNSPLHF. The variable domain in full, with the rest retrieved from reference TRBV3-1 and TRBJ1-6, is DTAVSQTPKYLVTQMGNDKSIKCEQNLGHDTMYWYKQDSKKFLKIMFSYNNKELIINETVPNRFSPKSPDKAHLNLHINSLELGDSAVYFCASSQPGQLNSPLHFGNGTRLTVT.

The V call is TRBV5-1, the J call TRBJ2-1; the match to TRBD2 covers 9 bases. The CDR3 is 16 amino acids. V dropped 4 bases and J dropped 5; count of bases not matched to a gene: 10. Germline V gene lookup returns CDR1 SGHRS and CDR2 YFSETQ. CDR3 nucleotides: TGCGCCAGCAGCGGATACGGGACTAGCCCTCACAATGAGCAGTTCTTC. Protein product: CASSGYGTSPHNEQFF. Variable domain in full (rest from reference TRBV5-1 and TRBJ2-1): KAGVTQTPRYLIKTRGQQVTLSCSPISGHRSVSWYQQTPGQGLQFLFEYFSETQRNKGNFPGRFSGRQFSNSRSEMNVSTLELGDSALYLCASSGYGTSPHNEQFFGPGTRLTVL.